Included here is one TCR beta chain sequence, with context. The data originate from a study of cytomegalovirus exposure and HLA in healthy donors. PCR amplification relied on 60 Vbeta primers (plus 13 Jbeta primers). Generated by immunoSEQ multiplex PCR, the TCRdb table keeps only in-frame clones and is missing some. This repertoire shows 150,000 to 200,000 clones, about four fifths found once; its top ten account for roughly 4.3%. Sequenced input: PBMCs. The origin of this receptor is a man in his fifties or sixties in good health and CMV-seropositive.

This CDR3 reads CASSRGISYEQYF. The DNA of the CDR3 is TGTGCCAGCTCGCGGGGTATTTCCTACGAGCAGTACTTC. This chain connects TRBV7-8 to TRBJ2-5, with D tentatively TRBD2 (6 bases). The DNA end favors TRBJ2-7, so the J call may be wrong. CDR1 and CDR2 from the germline V gene are SGHVS and FQNEAQ. CDR3 length equals 13 residues.